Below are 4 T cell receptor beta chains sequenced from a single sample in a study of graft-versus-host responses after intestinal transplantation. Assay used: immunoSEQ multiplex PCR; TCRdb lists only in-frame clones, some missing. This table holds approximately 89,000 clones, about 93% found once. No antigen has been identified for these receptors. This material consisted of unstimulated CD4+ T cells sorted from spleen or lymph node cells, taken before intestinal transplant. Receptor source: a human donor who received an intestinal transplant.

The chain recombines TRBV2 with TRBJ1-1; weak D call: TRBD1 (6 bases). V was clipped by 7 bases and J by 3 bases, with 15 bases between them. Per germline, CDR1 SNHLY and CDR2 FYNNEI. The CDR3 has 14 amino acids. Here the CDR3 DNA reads TGTGCCAGCAATAGTCAGGGGTTGGACACTGAAGCTTTCTTT. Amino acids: CASNSQGLDTEAFF.

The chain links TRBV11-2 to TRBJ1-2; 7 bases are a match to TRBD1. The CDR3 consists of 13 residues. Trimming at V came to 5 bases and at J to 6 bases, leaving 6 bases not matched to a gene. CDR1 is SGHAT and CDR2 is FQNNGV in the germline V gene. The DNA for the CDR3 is TGTGCCAGCAGCCCAGGGGGAAGGAATGGCTACACCTTC. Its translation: CASSPGGRNGYTF.

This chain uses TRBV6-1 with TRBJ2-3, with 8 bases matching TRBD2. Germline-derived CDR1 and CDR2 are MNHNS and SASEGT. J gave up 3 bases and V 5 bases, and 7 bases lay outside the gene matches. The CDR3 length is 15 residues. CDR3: CASSPPGLGTDTQYF. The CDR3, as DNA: TGTGCCAGCAGTCCTCCGGGACTAGGAACAGATACGCAGTATTTT.

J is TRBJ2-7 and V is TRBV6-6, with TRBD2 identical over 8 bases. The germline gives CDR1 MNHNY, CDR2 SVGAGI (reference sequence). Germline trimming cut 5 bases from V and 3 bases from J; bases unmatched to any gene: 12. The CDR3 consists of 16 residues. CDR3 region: CASSTRGSGTVYEQYF. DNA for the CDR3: TGTGCCAGCAGTACCCGAGGTAGCGGGACGGTCTACGAGCAGTACTTC.